The entry below describes one T cell receptor (beta chain). What it binds is unknown. Original data processing: ImmunoSEQ only sent back junction sequences with no quality scores, so filtering was done differently. Profiling relied on immunoSEQ multiplex PCR, and the TCRdb table lists in-frame clones only, not all of them. The V and J calls and clone size come from that table; D and trimming were worked out from the DNA. The profile covers roughly 2,000,000 clones, with 93% appearing a single time and roughly 1.7% taken by the ten largest. Naive CD8 isolation took CD45RO-negative cells positively selected for CCR7 and excluded terminally differentiated effector memory CD45RA+ cells. The data stem from a study of shared clonotypes between healthy human individuals. Study-wide results and caveats: Generation probabilities of non-shared clonotypes were lower (relative to those shared by all four donors).

Trimming cost V 5 bases and J 2 bases, with 6 bases left between them. From germline, CDR1 is PRHDT and CDR2 FYEKMQ (reference sequence). This CDR3 contains 12 residues. This sequence joins TRBV13 and TRBJ1-2; D remains ambiguous. The sequence was obtained from a man younger than 30 in good health. Some clones in this sample may be carry-over from other donors' samples. Sample: naive CD8+ T cells from PBMCs. DNA of the CDR3: TGTGCCAGCAGCATGGGGAACTATGGCTACACCTTC. It encodes CASSMGNYGYTF.